The entry that follows covers one T cell receptor beta chain sequence. This sample was included in a study of blood T cell repertoires in COVID-19. For the study at large: Samples representing acute and convalescent COVID-19 were sourced from the United States, Italy and Spain. T cells, B-cell-depleted T cells, or PBMCs provided the cDNA or gDNA that served as material.

Sequencing was performed with immunoSEQ multiplex PCR; in TCRdb, only in-frame clones are kept and a portion is missing. The data contain about 160,000 clones, 84% of them singletons. This CDR3 is 13 amino acids long. Germline CDR1 SNHLY, CDR2 FYNNEI. Between the trimmed V and J ends, which lost 4 bases and 6 bases, there was a span of 11 bases. This rearrangement joins TRBV2 to TRBJ2-3; the D gene is possibly TRBD2 (5 bases). The sequencing sample was made of peripheral blood. The clonotype was recovered from a man between 35 and 55 years old who had recovered from COVID-19. The CDR3 sequence: CASSGEEGDTQYF. The CDR3 DNA reads as TGTGCCAGCAGTGGAGAAGAGGGCGATACGCAGTATTTT.